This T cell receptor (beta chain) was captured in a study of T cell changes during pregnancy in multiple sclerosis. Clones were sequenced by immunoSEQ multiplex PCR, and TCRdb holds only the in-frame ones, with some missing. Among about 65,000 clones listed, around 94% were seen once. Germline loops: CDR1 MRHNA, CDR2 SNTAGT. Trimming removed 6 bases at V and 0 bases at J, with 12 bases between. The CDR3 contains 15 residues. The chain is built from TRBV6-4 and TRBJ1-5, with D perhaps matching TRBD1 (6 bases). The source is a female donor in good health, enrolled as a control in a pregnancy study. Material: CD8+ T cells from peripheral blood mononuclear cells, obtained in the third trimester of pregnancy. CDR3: CASRKDSFSNQPQHF. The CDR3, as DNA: TGTGCCAGCAGGAAGGACAGCTTTAGCAATCAGCCCCAGCATTTT.